A selection of T cell receptor beta chains follows, all from one sample in a study of OX40 agonist ivuxolimab in advanced cancers. Generated by immunoSEQ multiplex PCR, the TCRdb table keeps only in-frame clones and is missing some. Among 95,000 to 100,000 clones listed, about 80% were seen once. The sample consisted of CD4+ or CD8+ T cells sorted from blood, taken in a trial of the OX40 agonist ivuxolimab. These receptors came from an adult with an advanced solid tumor such as melanoma, head and neck, liver or kidney cancer. Each CDR3 is given with its conserved first and last residue. D genes are given only for firm matches. Size tells how often a clone was seen (once, few, many) or the class of an expanded clone, and some rows leave it out.

abundance,v_gene,d_gene,j_gene,CDR3aa,CDR3nt
NA,TRBV6-5,NA,TRBJ1-1,CASSNDVNTEAFF,TGTGCCAGCAGTAACGACGTGAACACTGAAGCTTTCTTT
NA,TRBV19,NA,TRBJ1-1,CASRTPGSREAFF,TGTGCCAGTAGAACCCCGGGGAGCCGCGAAGCTTTCTTT
NA,TRBV19,NA,TRBJ2-1,CASSRDISYNEQFF,TGTGCCAGTAGCCGGGACATCTCCTACAATGAGCAGTTCTTC
NA,TRBV6-1,TRBD2,TRBJ2-7,CASSVGSGALYEQYF,TGTGCCAGCAGTGTTGGGAGCGGGGCCCTCTACGAGCAGTACTTC
once,TRBV11-2,NA,TRBJ1-5,CASSLVSGPNQPQHF,TGTGCCAGCAGCTTAGTTAGCGGGCCCAATCAGCCCCAGCATTTT
few,TRBV30,NA,TRBJ2-7,CAWARSSSYEQYF,TGTGCCTGGGCTAGGTCCAGCTCCTACGAGCAGTACTTC
NA,TRBV5-1,TRBD2,TRBJ2-2,CASSFSGTSGGSVDTGELFF,TGCGCCAGCAGCTTCTCCGGGACTAGCGGGGGGAGTGTGGACACCGGGGAGCTGTTTTTT
NA,TRBV7-9,NA,TRBJ2-3,CASSPPGVGLSTDTQYF,TGTGCCAGCAGCCCCCCGGGAGTAGGCCTTAGCACAGATACGCAGTATTTT
NA,TRBV11-1,TRBD1,TRBJ2-1,CASSLGQGIHEQFF,TGTGCCAGCAGCCTGGGACAGGGTATCCATGAGCAGTTCTTC
NA,TRBV5-1,TRBD1,TRBJ2-7,CASSGGTGAYEQYF,TGCGCCAGCAGCGGAGGGACAGGGGCCTACGAGCAGTACTTC
NA,TRBV7-9,TRBD1,TRBJ1-1,CASRSGQGDTEAFF,TGTGCCAGCAGGTCTGGACAGGGGGACACTGAAGCTTTCTTT
NA,TRBV7-9,NA,TRBJ2-2,CASSSLKQGRNTGELFF,TGTGCCAGCAGCTCCCTGAAACAGGGACGGAACACCGGGGAGCTGTTTTTT
NA,TRBV20-1,NA,TRBJ1-1,CSARLNTEAFF,TGCAGTGCTAGACTGAACACTGAAGCTTTCTTT
NA,TRBV7-2,NA,TRBJ2-4,CASSLAAGIGYF,TGTGCCAGCAGCTTGGCGGCGGGAATTGGGTACTTC
NA,TRBV7-9,NA,TRBJ1-4,CASSARLPTNEKLFF,TGTGCCAGCAGCGCGAGGCTTCCAACTAATGAAAAACTGTTTTTT
NA,TRBV11-2,TRBD1,TRBJ2-7,CASSSFRGDRGYEQYF,TGTGCCAGCAGTTCTTTCAGGGGGGACAGGGGTTACGAGCAGTACTTC
NA,TRBV5-5,TRBD2,TRBJ2-3,CASSSPSGGIDTQYF,TGTGCCAGCAGCTCCCCTAGCGGGGGGATCGATACGCAGTATTTT
NA,TRBV7-9,NA,TRBJ1-1,CASSSSRGILGDTEAFF,TGTGCCAGCAGCTCGTCTAGGGGGATCTTAGGGGACACTGAAGCTTTCTTT
NA,TRBV4-3,TRBD1,TRBJ2-1,CASSQGGTGDEQFF,TGCGCCAGCAGCCAAGGAGGGACAGGGGATGAGCAGTTCTTC